A single sample gave rise to the 30 T cell receptor beta chains below, sequenced in a study of Graves' ophthalmopathy and Graves' hyperthyroidism. From RNA, the CDR3 regions of TCR beta chains were amplified and sequenced. First-round RT-PCR employed HTBI primers, with a second-round multiplex PCR after it. TCRdb recomputed calls from the multiplex PCR reads with MiXCR, one row per CDR3 protein. The repertoire includes 45,000 to 60,000 distinct CDR3 sequences, under 55% of them detected once, and 4.5% to 5% sits in the top ten. The source material was peripheral blood. All receptors derive from an adult woman with Graves' ophthalmopathy.

This clonotype has at least ten counts. This chain joins TRBV9 and TRBJ2-7; either TRBD1 or TRBD2 may supply D (5 bases each). In germline, CDR1 is SGDLS, CDR2 YYNGEE. The CDR3 sequence is 13 residues long. Between the trimmed V and J ends, which lost 5 bases and 6 bases, there was a span of 15 bases. The DNA for the CDR3 is TGTGCCAGCAGTCGTTTGGGGGAAGGCGAGCAGTACTTC. Translation gives CASSRLGEGEQYF.

V and J are TRBV19 and TRBJ2-2; 7 bases map to TRBD1. Unmatched junction bases numbered 5, after V lost 7 bases and J lost 0 bases. The germline V gene encodes CDR1 LNHDA and CDR2 SQIVND (reference sequence). This CDR3 comprises 15 residues. CDR3 DNA: TGTGCCAGTAAAGCGACAGGGCCGAACACCGGGGAGCTGTTTTTT. Its translation: CASKATGPNTGELFF.

Many counts were recorded for this clonotype. The J gene is TRBJ2-7, the V gene TRBV28; D may be TRBD2 (6 bases). CDR1 MDHEN and CDR2 SYDVKM come from the germline V gene. This CDR3 comprises 14 residues. Between the trimmed V and J ends, which lost 6 bases and 8 bases, there was a span of 20 bases. CDR3 residues: CASSGSRDLGQQYF. As DNA, the CDR3 is TGTGCCAGCAGCGGGAGTCGGGACCTGGGTCAGCAGTACTTC.

This chain links TRBV20-1 with TRBJ1-5, with D possibly being TRBD1 (6 bases). V shed 2 bases and J shed 9 bases, with 14 bases lying between them. The length of the CDR3 is 13 residues. Germline CDR1 is DFQATT and CDR2 is SNEGSKA (reference sequence). The DNA for the CDR3 is TGCAGTGCTAGAACGGAGGGGGAGGGGCCCCAGCATTTT. This translates into CSARTEGEGPQHF.

This clonotype appeared many times. The gene calls are TRBV20-1 and TRBJ2-2; D remains unclear. The germline gives CDR1 DFQATT, CDR2 SNEGSKA (reference sequence). V was shortened by 3 bases and J by 5 bases, with 10 bases between the two germline ends. The CDR3 extends over 13 amino acids. The CDR3 sequence: CSARAVETGELFF. For the CDR3, the DNA is TGCAGTGCTAGGGCGGTCGAAACCGGGGAGCTGTTTTTT.

By proportion, this clonotype is medium-sized (0.01 to 0.1%). The rearrangement joins TRBV20-1 to TRBJ1-2; D is undetermined. CDR1 and CDR2 from the germline V gene are DFQATT and SNEGSKA (reference sequence). The CDR3 is 12 residues long. Deletions cut 6 bases from V and 5 bases from J, with 13 bases between. In nucleotides, the CDR3 is TGCAGTGCAAGATATCGAGGATATGGCTACACCTTC. It codes for CSARYRGYGYTF.

This clonotype was counted once. V gene TRBV20-1 combines with J gene TRBJ2-1, with 10 bases fitting TRBD2. Germline assignment: CDR1 DFQATT and CDR2 SNEGSKA (reference sequence). The CDR3 is 16 residues long. CDR3 coding DNA: TGCAGCGGTAAGGGAACTAGCGGGAACGCCTACAATGAGCAGTTCTTC. This codes for CSGKGTSGNAYNEQFF.

Comments on this clonotype: This sequence may be a read error, since a much larger clone differs from it by one base. As the CDR3 is not closed by the conserved phenylalanine or tryptophan, this likely results from a read error. This chain connects TRBV30 to TRBJ1-1; D uncertain. Trimming shortened V by 5 bases and J by 4 bases, and 8 bases separated the two germline ends. The germline V gene has CDR1 GTSNPN and CDR2 SVGIG (reference sequence). The CDR3 sequence is 11 residues long. The DNA for the CDR3 is TGTGCCTGGCGAGGGAGCACTGAAGCTTTCGTT. This gives the protein CAWRGSTEAFV.

The sample holds many counts of this clonotype. V is TRBV20-1 and J is TRBJ2-6; the D is unclear. The CDR3 length is 13 residues. CDR1 is DFQATT and CDR2 is SNEGSKA in the germline V gene (reference sequence). V lost 1 base, J lost 2 bases, and 3 bases lay in between. CDR3 coding DNA: TGCAGTGCTAGAGCAACTGGGGCCAACGTCCTGACTTTC. Encoded protein: CSARATGANVLTF.

The chain combines TRBV7-2 with TRBJ2-1; 9 positions match TRBD1. Germline values: CDR1 SGHTA, CDR2 FQGNSA. The CDR3 consists of 14 residues. V was clipped by 5 bases and J by 8 bases; unmatched bases: 7. Written as DNA, the CDR3 is TGTGCCAGCAGCCTGACGGGACAGGGCGATGAGCAGTTCTTC. It is translated as CASSLTGQGDEQFF.

Remarks on this clonotype: An end of the junction differs from the germline gene, which may be a read error. The CDR3 nucleotides are TGCAGTGCTAGAGCCAGGGAAAAGAACACCATACATTTT. Its translation is CSARAREKNTIHF. The rearrangement joins TRBV20-1 to TRBJ1-3; D may be TRBD1 (5 bases). The CDR3 has 13 amino acids. Germline assignment: CDR1 DFQATT and CDR2 SNEGSKA (reference sequence).

This clonotype was seen repeatedly, ten times or more. The V gene is TRBV20-1, the J gene TRBJ2-7; 7 bases agree with TRBD1. Germline lookup yields CDR1 DFQATT and CDR2 SNEGSKA (reference sequence). This CDR3 is built from 16 residues. J was trimmed by 7 bases and V by 3 bases; bases with no gene match: 18. CDR3 coding DNA: TGCAGTGCTAGGGGACGGGGACAGATCCCCAGGGAGGAGCAGTACTTC. Protein product: CSARGRGQIPREEQYF.

The V gene is TRBV6-1, the J gene TRBJ2-4; D is perhaps TRBD1 (5 bases). The CDR3 totals 16 residues. Germline CDR1 is MNHNS and CDR2 is SASEGT. Between the trimmed V and J ends, which lost 7 bases and 0 bases, there was a span of 16 bases. The CDR3 sequence is CASTSWTTIAKNIQYF. CDR3 bases: TGTGCCAGCACTTCATGGACAACAATAGCCAAAAACATTCAGTACTTC.

This chain links TRBV11-3 with TRBJ2-2; D ambiguous. From germline, CDR1 is SGHNT and CDR2 YENEEA. The V end was cut by 5 bases, the J end by 8 bases, with 9 bases between. The length of the CDR3 is 12 residues. This CDR3 is CASSGYGGELFF. DNA of the CDR3: TGTGCCAGCAGCGGATACGGGGGGGAGCTGTTTTTT. The variable domain in full, with the rest retrieved from reference TRBV11-3 and TRBJ2-2, is EAGVVQSPRYKIIEKKQPVAFWCNPISGHNTLYWYLQNLGQGPELLIRYENEEAVDDSQLPKDRFSAERLKGVDSTLKIQPAELGDSAVYLCASSGYGGELFFGEGSRLTVL.

The gene calls are TRBV7-8 and TRBJ1-1; possible D gene TRBD1, 5 bases. The V end lost 5 bases, the J end lost 0 bases, and 7 bases lay between the germline ends. CDR1 SGHVS and CDR2 FQNEAQ come from the germline V gene. The CDR3 consists of 13 residues. Here the CDR3 reads CASSRGVNTEAFF. The CDR3 nucleotides are TGTGCCAGCAGCAGAGGGGTGAACACTGAAGCTTTCTTT.

By share, this clonotype counts as medium-sized (0.01 to 0.1%). The chain combines TRBV15 with TRBJ2-7; D unclear. The V gene lost 3 bases and the J gene lost 3 bases, with 9 bases spanning the gap. The CDR3 is 13 residues long. Germline assignment: CDR1 LNHNV and CDR2 YYDKDF (reference sequence). CDR3: CATSRDQNYEQYF. The DNA for the CDR3 is TGTGCCACCAGCAGGGACCAGAACTACGAGCAGTACTTC.

This clonotype has just one count. A much bigger clone sits one base away, suggesting this may be a read error. The gene calls are TRBV10-3 and TRBJ1-4, with D possibly being TRBD1 (6 bases). Germline assignment: CDR1 ENHRY and CDR2 SYGVKD. The length of the CDR3 is 13 residues. DNA for the CDR3: TGTGGCCTCGGACAGAACCTTAATGAAAAACTGTTTTTT. Protein product: CGLGQNLNEKLFF.

This clonotype appeared many times. A much bigger clone sits one base away, suggesting this may be a read error. It is likely a read error, because the conserved phenylalanine at the end of the CDR3 is missing. The rearrangement uses TRBV5-6 and TRBJ2-1; D not resolved. The CDR3 consists of 13 residues. Germline values: CDR1 SGHDT, CDR2 YYEEEE. Trimming removed 1 base from V and 9 bases from J, with 11 bases in between. The CDR3 loop reads CASSLMTPGEQFL. Written as DNA, the CDR3 is TGTGCCAGCAGCTTGATGACACCGGGTGAGCAGTTCCTC.

This clonotype came up many times. The chain combines TRBV15 with TRBJ1-4, with a possible D match to TRBD1 (5 bases). CDR1 is LNHNV and CDR2 is YYDKDF in the germline V gene (reference sequence). The length of the CDR3 is 16 residues. Trimming pared 6 bases from V and 5 bases from J, leaving 19 bases between. The CDR3 nucleotides are TGTGCCACCAGGTCGGTGCTTAGGGGCCAGAATGAAAAACTGTTTTTT. This codes for CATRSVLRGQNEKLFF.

This clonotype was detected many times. The V call is TRBV9, the J call TRBJ2-3; D is perhaps TRBD2 (6 bases). Between the trimmed V and J ends, which lost 0 bases and 5 bases, there was a span of 13 bases. The germline V gene encodes CDR1 SGDLS and CDR2 YYNGEE. The CDR3 consists of 15 residues. CDR3 DNA: TGTGCCAGCAGCGTAGCGGGAGTACGCGAAGATACGCAGTATTTT. Translated: CASSVAGVREDTQYF.

V usage is TRBV7-2 and J usage is TRBJ1-2, with TRBD1 as a possible D gene (6 bases). The CDR3 contains 13 residues. Trimming shortened V by 1 base and J by 8 bases, and 11 bases separated the two germline ends. Germline lookup yields CDR1 SGHTA and CDR2 FQGNSA. CDR3 sequence: CASSLVLTGGYTF. CDR3 in DNA: TGTGCCAGCAGCTTAGTCCTCACAGGGGGCTACACCTTC.

In regard to this clonotype: One end of the junction fails to match germline, which may point to a read error. The chain is built from TRBV20-1 and TRBJ2-1, with D unclear. Germline values: CDR1 DFQATT, CDR2 SNEGSKA (reference sequence). This CDR3 has 13 residues. CDR3 loop: CSARDFVYNEQFF. Written as DNA, the CDR3 is TGCAGTGCTAGAGATTTTGTGTACAATGAGCAGTTTTTC.

Turning to this clonotype: At one end, the junction sequence differs from germline, possibly due to a read error. The chain employs TRBV7-2 and TRBJ1-2; D not resolved. Germline assignment: CDR1 SGHTA and CDR2 FQGNSA. The CDR3 spans 13 residues. CDR3 in amino acids: CSSSYKGGNGYTF. DNA of the CDR3: TGTTCCAGCAGCTACAAGGGTGGGAACGGCTACACCTTC.

This clonotype was observed at least ten times. The rearrangement uses TRBV9 and TRBJ2-3; D is unresolved. Trimming stripped 0 bases from V and 6 bases from J, with 8 bases between. Germline-derived CDR1 and CDR2 are SGDLS and YYNGEE. This CDR3 region has 13 residues. The CDR3 is CASSVAPFDTQYF. The CDR3 bases are TGTGCCAGCAGCGTAGCCCCATTCGATACGCAGTATTTT. The whole variable domain, filled in from reference TRBV9 and TRBJ2-3, reads DSGVTQTPKHLITATGQRVTLRCSPRSGDLSVYWYQQSLDQGLQFLIQYYNGEERAKGNILERFSAQQFPDLHSELNLSSLELGDSALYFCASSVAPFDTQYFGPGTRLTVL.

The chain recombines TRBV5-6 with TRBJ2-3; the D gene is possibly TRBD2 (5 bases). Per the germline V gene, CDR1 is SGHDT and CDR2 is YYEEEE. V was clipped by 8 bases and J by 4 bases, with 20 bases between them. The CDR3 length is 15 residues. This CDR3 is CASSPGGPASDTQYF. In DNA form, the CDR3 reads TGTGCCAGTAGCCCGGGCGGGCCCGCATCAGATACGCAGTATTTT.

A word on this clonotype: This CDR3 is missing its conserved last phenylalanine or tryptophan, likely due to a read error. The chain couples TRBV7-9 to TRBJ2-4; TRBD1 is a possible D gene (8 bases). Germline assignment: CDR1 SEHNR and CDR2 FQNEAQ (reference sequence). The CDR3 runs to 15 residues. Here the CDR3 DNA reads TGTGCCAGCAGCTTGGACAGGGAGGGACGAAACGTTCAGTACGTC. Amino acid sequence: CASSLDREGRNVQYV.

In its sample, this clonotype is medium-sized (0.01 to 0.1%). The chain links TRBV7-2 to TRBJ2-7, with no clear D. V was shortened by 5 bases and J by 5 bases, with 13 bases between the two germline ends. Germline V gives CDR1 SGHTA, CDR2 FQGNSA. The CDR3 is made up of 13 amino acids. CDR3 nucleotide sequence: TGTGCCAGCAGCCTAGTTGTAGCCAACGAGCAGTACTTC. Encoded protein: CASSLVVANEQYF. Full variable domain (remainder filled in from reference TRBV7-2 and TRBJ2-7): GAGVSQSPSNKVTEKGKDVELRCDPISGHTALYWYRQSLGQGLEFLIYFQGNSAPDKSGLPSDRFSAERTGGSVSTLTIQRTQQEDSAVYLCASSLVVANEQYFGPGTRLTVT.

This clonotype has at least ten counts. This rearrangement joins TRBV7-2 to TRBJ2-2, with 8 bases matching TRBD2. V lost 2 bases and J lost 2; bases outside the gene matches: 7. The germline V gene has CDR1 SGHTA and CDR2 FQGNSA. The CDR3 spans 17 residues. CDR3 in amino acids: CASSLRRGGRNTGELFF. CDR3 in DNA: TGTGCCAGCAGCTTAAGGCGCGGGGGGCGTAACACCGGGGAGCTGTTTTTT. Together with reference TRBV7-2 and TRBJ2-2, the CDR3 gives the full variable domain: GAGVSQSPSNKVTEKGKDVELRCDPISGHTALYWYRQSLGQGLEFLIYFQGNSAPDKSGLPSDRFSAERTGGSVSTLTIQRTQQEDSAVYLCASSLRRGGRNTGELFFGEGSRLTVL.

V and J are TRBV6-2 or TRBV6-3 and TRBJ1-1; D perhaps matches TRBD1 (5 bases). CDR1 and CDR2 from the germline V gene are MNHEY and SVGEGT. The V gene lost 4 bases and the J gene lost 0 bases, with 18 bases spanning the gap. The CDR3 contains 17 residues. The CDR3 DNA follows: TGTGCCAGCAGTTGTGACCCCATCAGGGTATTGAACACTGAAGCTTTCTTT. Protein sequence: CASSCDPIRVLNTEAFF.

This clonotype was seen ten or more times. The rearrangement uses TRBV20-1 and TRBJ2-5; 7 bases fit TRBD1. CDR1 and CDR2 from the germline V gene are DFQATT and SNEGSKA (reference sequence). The V segment lost 2 bases and the J segment 2 bases; nucleotides outside the gene matches: 8. The CDR3 is 15 amino acids. CDR3 protein: CSARRLGQPQETQYF. DNA of the CDR3: TGCAGTGCTAGACGCTTGGGACAGCCACAAGAGACCCAGTACTTC.